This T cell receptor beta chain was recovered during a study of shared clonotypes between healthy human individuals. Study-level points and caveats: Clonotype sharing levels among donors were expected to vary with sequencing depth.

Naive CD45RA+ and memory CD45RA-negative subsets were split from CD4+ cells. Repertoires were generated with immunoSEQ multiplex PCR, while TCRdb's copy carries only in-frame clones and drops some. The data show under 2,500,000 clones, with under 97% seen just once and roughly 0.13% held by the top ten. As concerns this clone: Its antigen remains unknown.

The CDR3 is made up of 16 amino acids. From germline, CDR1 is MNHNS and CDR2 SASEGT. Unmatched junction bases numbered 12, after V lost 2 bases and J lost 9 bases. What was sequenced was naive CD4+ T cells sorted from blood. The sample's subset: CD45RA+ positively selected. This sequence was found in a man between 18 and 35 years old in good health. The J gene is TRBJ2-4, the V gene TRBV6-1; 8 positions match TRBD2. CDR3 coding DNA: TGTGCCAGCAGTGAATCTGGCGGGGGGAGTTTTAGCATTCAGTACTTC. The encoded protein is CASSESGGGSFSIQYF.